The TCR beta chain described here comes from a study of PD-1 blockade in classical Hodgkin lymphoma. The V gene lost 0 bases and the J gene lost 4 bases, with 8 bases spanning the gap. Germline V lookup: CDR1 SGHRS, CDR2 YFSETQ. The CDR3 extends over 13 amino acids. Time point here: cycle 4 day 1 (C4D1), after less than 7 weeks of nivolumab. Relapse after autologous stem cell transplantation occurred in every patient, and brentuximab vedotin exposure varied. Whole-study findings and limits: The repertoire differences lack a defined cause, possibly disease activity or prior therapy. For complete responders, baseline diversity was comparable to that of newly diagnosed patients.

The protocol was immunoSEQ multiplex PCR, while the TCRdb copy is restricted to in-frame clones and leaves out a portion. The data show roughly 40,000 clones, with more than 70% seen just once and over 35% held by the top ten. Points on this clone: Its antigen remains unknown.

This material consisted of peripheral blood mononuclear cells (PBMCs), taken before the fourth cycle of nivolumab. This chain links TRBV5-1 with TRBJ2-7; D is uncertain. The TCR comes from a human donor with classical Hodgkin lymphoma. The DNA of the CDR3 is TGCGCCAGCAGCTTGGAGTCCCGATACGAGCAGTACTTC. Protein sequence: CASSLESRYEQYF. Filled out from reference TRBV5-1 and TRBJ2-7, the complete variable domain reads KAGVTQTPRYLIKTRGQQVTLSCSPISGHRSVSWYQQTPGQGLQFLFEYFSETQRNKGNFPGRFSGRQFSNSRSEMNVSTLELGDSALYLCASSLESRYEQYFGPGTRLTVT.